This T cell receptor (beta chain) stems from a study of blood T cell repertoires in COVID-19. Study background: The origin of the acute and convalescent COVID-19 samples was the United States, Italy and Spain. From T cells, B-cell-depleted T cells, or PBMCs came the material, which was cDNA or gDNA.

The data were produced by immunoSEQ multiplex PCR, yet TCRdb's version contains in-frame clones alone and is incomplete. Among roughly 300,000 clones, about nine tenths were seen once, and the ten largest hold 8% to 13%. Participants' own reports of clinical history determined their cohort assignment. Cohort 3 recovered donors had two negative PCRs, clearance, or symptom resolution. The sample taken for sequencing was PBMCs or T cells enriched from blood (not recorded which). This sequence originates from a woman aged 18-35 years who had recovered from COVID-19.

The CDR3 region is CASSPLTSGADTQYF. In DNA form, the CDR3 reads TGTGCCAGCAGCCCGCTGACTAGCGGGGCAGATACGCAGTATTTT. This chain joins TRBV11-2 and TRBJ2-3, with 11 nucleotides matching TRBD2. Germline V gene sequence: CDR1 SGHAT, CDR2 FQNNGV. J gave up 4 bases and V 5 bases, and 5 bases lay outside the gene matches. The length of the CDR3 is 15 residues.